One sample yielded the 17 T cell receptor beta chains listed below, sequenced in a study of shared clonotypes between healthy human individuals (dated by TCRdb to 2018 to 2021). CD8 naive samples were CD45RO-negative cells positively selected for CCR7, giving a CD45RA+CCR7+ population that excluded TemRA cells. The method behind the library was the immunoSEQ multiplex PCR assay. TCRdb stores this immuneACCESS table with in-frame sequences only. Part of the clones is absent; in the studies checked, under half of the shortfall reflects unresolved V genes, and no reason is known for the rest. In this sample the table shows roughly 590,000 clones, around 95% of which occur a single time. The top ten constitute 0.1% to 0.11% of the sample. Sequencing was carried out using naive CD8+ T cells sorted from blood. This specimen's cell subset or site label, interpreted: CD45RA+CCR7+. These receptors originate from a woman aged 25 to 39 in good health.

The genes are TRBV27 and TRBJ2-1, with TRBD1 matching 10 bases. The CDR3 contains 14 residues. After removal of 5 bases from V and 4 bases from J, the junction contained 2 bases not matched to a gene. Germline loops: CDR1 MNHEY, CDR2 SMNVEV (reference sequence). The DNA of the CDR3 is TGTGCCAGCAGTGTGGGACAGGGGTACAATGAGCAGTTCTTC. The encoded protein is CASSVGQGYNEQFF.

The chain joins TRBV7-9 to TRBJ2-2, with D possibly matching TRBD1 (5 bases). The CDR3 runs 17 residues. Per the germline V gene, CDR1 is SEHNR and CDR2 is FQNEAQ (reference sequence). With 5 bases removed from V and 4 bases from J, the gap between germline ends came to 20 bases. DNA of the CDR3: TGTGCCAGCAGCGCAAGACAGCCCGGGTGGGGCACCGGGGAGCTGTTTTTT. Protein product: CASSARQPGWGTGELFF.

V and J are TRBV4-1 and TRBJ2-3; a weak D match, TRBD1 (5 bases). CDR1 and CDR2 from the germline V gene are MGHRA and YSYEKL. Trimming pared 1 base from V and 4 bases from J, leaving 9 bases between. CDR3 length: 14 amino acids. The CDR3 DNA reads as TGCGCCAGCAGCCAAGCGCAGGGTGCAGATACGCAGTATTTT. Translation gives CASSQAQGADTQYF.

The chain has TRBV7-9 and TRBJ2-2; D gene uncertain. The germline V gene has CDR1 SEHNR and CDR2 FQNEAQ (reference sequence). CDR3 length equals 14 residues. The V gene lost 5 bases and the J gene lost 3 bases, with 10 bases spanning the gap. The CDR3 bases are TGTGCCAGCAGCCAAGTAGGATACACCGGGGAGCTGTTTTTT. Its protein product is CASSQVGYTGELFF.

The CDR3 protein is CASSIEGLTEGNEQFF. The CDR3 DNA follows: TGTGCCAGTAGTATTGAGGGGCTGACGGAGGGGAATGAGCAGTTCTTC. The genes are TRBV19 and TRBJ2-1, with TRBD2 as a possible D gene (6 bases). Trimming shortened V by 3 bases and J by 7 bases, and 19 bases separated the two germline ends. CDR3 size: 16 residues. Germline-derived CDR1 and CDR2 are LNHDA and SQIVND (reference sequence).

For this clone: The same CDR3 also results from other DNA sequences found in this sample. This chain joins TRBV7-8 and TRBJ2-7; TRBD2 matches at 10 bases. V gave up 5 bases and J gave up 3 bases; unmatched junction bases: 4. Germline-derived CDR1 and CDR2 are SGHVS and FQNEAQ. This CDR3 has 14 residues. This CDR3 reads CASSTRTSGYEQYF. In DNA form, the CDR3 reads TGTGCCAGCAGCACCCGGACTAGCGGCTACGAGCAGTACTTC.

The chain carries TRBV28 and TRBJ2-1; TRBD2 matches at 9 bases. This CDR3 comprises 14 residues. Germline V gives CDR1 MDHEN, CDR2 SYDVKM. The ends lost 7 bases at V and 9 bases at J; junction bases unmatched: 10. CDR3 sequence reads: CASISAGGPGEQFF. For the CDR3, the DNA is TGTGCCAGCATTTCGGCGGGAGGGCCGGGTGAGCAGTTCTTC.

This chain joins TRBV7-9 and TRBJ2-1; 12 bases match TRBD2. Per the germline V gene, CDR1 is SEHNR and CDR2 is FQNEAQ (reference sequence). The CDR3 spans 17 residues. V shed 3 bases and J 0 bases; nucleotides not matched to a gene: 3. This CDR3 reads CASSFGLAGPSYNEQFF. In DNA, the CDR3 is TGTGCCAGCAGCTTCGGACTAGCGGGACCCTCCTACAATGAGCAGTTCTTC.

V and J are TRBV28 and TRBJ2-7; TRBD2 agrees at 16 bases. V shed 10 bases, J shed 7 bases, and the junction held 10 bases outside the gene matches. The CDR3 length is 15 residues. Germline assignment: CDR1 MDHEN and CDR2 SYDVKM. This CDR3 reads CATKGLAGGTPEQYF. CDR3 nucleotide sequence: TGTGCCACCAAGGGACTAGCGGGAGGGACCCCGGAGCAGTACTTC.

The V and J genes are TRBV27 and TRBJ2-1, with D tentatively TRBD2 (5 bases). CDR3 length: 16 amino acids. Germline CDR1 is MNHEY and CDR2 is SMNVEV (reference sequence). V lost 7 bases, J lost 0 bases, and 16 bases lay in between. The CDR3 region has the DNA TGTGCCAGCACCCCCTTTCGGGGAGTCTCCTACAATGAGCAGTTCTTC. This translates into CASTPFRGVSYNEQFF.

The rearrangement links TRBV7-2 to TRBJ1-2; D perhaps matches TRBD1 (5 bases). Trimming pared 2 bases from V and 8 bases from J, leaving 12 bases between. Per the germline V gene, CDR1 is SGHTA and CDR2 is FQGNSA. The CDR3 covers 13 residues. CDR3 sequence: CASSLITGQGYTF. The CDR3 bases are TGTGCCAGCAGCTTAATAACGGGGCAAGGCTACACCTTC.

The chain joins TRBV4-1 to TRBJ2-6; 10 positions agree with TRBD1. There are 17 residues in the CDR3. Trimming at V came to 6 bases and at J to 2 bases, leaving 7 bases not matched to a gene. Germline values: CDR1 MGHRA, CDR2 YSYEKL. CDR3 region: CASRAGTGVAGANVLTF. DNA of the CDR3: TGCGCCAGCAGAGCCGGGACAGGGGTGGCTGGGGCCAACGTCCTGACTTTC.

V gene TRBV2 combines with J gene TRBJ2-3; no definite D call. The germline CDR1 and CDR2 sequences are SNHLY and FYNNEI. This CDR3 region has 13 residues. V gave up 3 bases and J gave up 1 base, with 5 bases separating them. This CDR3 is CASSDVGTDTQYF. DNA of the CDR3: TGTGCCAGCAGTGATGTGGGCACAGATACGCAGTATTTT. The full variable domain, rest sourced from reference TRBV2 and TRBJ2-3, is EPEVTQTPSHQVTQMGQEVILRCVPISNHLYFYWYRQILGQKVEFLVSFYNNEISEKSEIFDDQFSVERPDGSNFTLKIRSTKLEDSAMYFCASSDVGTDTQYFGPGTRLTVL.

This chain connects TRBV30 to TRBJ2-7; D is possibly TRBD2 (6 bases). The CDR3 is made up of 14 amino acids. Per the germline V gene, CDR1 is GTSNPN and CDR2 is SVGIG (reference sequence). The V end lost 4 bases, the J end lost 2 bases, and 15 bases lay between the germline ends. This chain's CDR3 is CAWTVAELAYEQYF. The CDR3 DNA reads TGTGCCTGGACGGTAGCGGAACTGGCCTACGAGCAGTACTTC.

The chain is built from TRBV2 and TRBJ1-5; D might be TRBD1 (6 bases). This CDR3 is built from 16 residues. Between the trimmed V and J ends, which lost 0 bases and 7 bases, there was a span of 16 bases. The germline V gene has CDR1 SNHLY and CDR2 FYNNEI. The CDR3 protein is CASSEAPQGPGQPQHF. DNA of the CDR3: TGTGCCAGCAGTGAAGCCCCCCAGGGGCCGGGACAGCCCCAGCATTTT.

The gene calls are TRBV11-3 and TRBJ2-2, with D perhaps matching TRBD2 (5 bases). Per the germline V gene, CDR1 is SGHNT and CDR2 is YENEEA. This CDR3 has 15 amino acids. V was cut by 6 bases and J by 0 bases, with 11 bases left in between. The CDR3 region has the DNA TGTGCCAGCAGTTCGTACGGGACGAACACCGGGGAGCTGTTTTTT. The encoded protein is CASSSYGTNTGELFF.

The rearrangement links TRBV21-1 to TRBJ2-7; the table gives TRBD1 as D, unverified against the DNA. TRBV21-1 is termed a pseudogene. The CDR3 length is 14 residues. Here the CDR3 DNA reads TGTGCCAGCAGCAAAATTGGGCCTTCTTACGAGCAGTACTTC. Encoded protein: CASSKIGPSYEQYF.